The sequence of this TCR beta chain was determined in a study of T cell changes during pregnancy in multiple sclerosis. TCRdb's copy holds only in-frame clones and misses some; the assay was immunoSEQ multiplex PCR. Among about 36,000 clones, 93% were seen once, and the ten largest hold roughly 0.39%. The germline V gene encodes CDR1 ENHRY and CDR2 SYGVKD. J gave up 1 base and V 7 bases, and 6 bases lay outside the gene matches. The CDR3 length is 14 residues. The source was CD4+ T cells from peripheral blood mononuclear cells, collected in the first trimester of pregnancy. The source is a female donor with multiple sclerosis, enrolled in a pregnancy study. The chain uses TRBV10-3 and TRBJ2-7; 8 nucleotides line up with TRBD1. The CDR3 DNA reads as TGTGCCATCACCCCAGGGACAGGATCCTACGAGCAGTACTTC. Translation gives CAITPGTGSYEQYF.